These 8 T cell receptor beta chains were all obtained from the same sample, sequenced in a study of cytotoxic CD8 clonotypes in ibrutinib-treated CLL. Assay used: immunoSEQ multiplex PCR; TCRdb lists only in-frame clones, some missing. The data contain some 140,000 clones, roughly three quarters of them singletons. This sample comprised PBMCs, obtained after 12 months of ibrutinib treatment. Receptor source: a human donor with chronic lymphocytic leukemia.

The rearrangement joins TRBV4-3 to TRBJ1-4, with D perhaps TRBD1 (6 bases). The germline gives CDR1 LGHNA, CDR2 YSLEER. The CDR3 consists of 19 residues. V lost 3 bases, J lost 5 bases, and 25 bases lay in between. This CDR3 is CASSQKHNVVGAGNEKLFF. The CDR3 DNA follows: TGCGCCAGCAGCCAGAAACATAACGTGGTGGGGGCGGGGAATGAAAAACTGTTTTTT.

This chain uses TRBV7-2 with TRBJ1-4; D not certain. Trimming cost V 5 bases and J 0 bases, with 7 bases left between them. The germline V gene has CDR1 SGHTA and CDR2 FQGNSA. CDR3 length equals 14 residues. In DNA, the CDR3 is TGTGCCAGCAGCCTTGAAACAACTAATGAAAAACTGTTTTTT. As protein: CASSLETTNEKLFF.

The chain uses TRBV6-6 and TRBJ2-3, with D perhaps being TRBD1 or TRBD2 (6 bases each). V shed 7 bases and J shed 5 bases, with 16 bases lying between them. CDR1 and CDR2 (germline): MNHNY, SVGAGI (reference sequence). The CDR3 runs 14 residues. The CDR3: CASNQGRWEDTQYF. The CDR3 DNA reads TGTGCCAGCAACCAGGGGAGGTGGGAAGATACGCAGTATTTT.

This chain uses TRBV6-6 with TRBJ2-7; TRBD2 agrees at 9 bases. V dropped 1 base and J dropped 5; count of bases not matched to a gene: 9. The CDR3 has 16 amino acids. CDR1 MNHNY and CDR2 SVGAGI come from the germline V gene (reference sequence). This CDR3 is CASSYWREGSGDEQYF. CDR3 DNA sequence: TGTGCCAGCAGTTACTGGCGGGAGGGTTCGGGCGACGAGCAGTACTTC.

The chain has TRBV4-2 and TRBJ2-5; no reliable D call. V was cut by 3 bases and J by 1 base, with 15 bases left in between. CDR1 is LGHNA, CDR2 YNFKEQ, per germline. This CDR3 has 16 amino acids. The CDR3 DNA sequence: TGTGCCAGCAGCCACCCCAGCACAGAGTCCCAAGAGACCCAGTACTTC. It encodes CASSHPSTESQETQYF.

This clone was seen once. CDR3 residues: CSGLAKETQYF. The CDR3 nucleotides are TGCAGCGGACTAGCTAAAGAGACCCAGTACTTC. The V gene is TRBV20-1, the J gene TRBJ2-5, with TRBD2 identical over 8 bases. CDR1 and CDR2 (germline): DFQATT, SNEGSKA (reference sequence). This CDR3 spans 11 amino acids.

The sample holds one count of this clone. This chain uses TRBV9 with TRBJ2-4; D assignment may be TRBD1 or TRBD2 (5 bases each). Trimming cost V 0 bases and J 0 bases, with 16 bases left between them. The CDR3 loop spans 18 amino acids. Germline V gene data show CDR1 as SGDLS and CDR2 as YYNGEE. Written as DNA, the CDR3 is TGTGCCAGCAGCGTAGTGGCAGGGACCAATCTAGCCAAAAACATTCAGTACTTC. Encoded protein: CASSVVAGTNLAKNIQYF. Full variable domain (missing parts from reference TRBV9 and TRBJ2-4): DSGVTQTPKHLITATGQRVTLRCSPRSGDLSVYWYQQSLDQGLQFLIQYYNGEERAKGNILERFSAQQFPDLHSELNLSSLELGDSALYFCASSVVAGTNLAKNIQYFGAGTRLSVL.

V and J are TRBV25-1 and TRBJ2-1; no clear D. V was shortened by 1 base and J by 3 bases, with 7 bases between the two germline ends. The CDR3 is 14 residues long. Germline assignment: CDR1 MGHDK and CDR2 SYGVNS. The CDR3 sequence is CASSEFGFYNEQFF. CDR3 DNA: TGTGCCAGCAGTGAATTTGGTTTCTACAATGAGCAGTTCTTC. The full variable domain, with the rest looked up from reference TRBV25-1 and TRBJ2-1, is EADIYQTPRYLVIGTGKKITLECSQTMGHDKMYWYQQDPGMELHLIHYSYGVNSTEKGDLSSESTVSRIRTEHFPLTLESARPSHTSQYLCASSEFGFYNEQFFGPGTRLTVL.